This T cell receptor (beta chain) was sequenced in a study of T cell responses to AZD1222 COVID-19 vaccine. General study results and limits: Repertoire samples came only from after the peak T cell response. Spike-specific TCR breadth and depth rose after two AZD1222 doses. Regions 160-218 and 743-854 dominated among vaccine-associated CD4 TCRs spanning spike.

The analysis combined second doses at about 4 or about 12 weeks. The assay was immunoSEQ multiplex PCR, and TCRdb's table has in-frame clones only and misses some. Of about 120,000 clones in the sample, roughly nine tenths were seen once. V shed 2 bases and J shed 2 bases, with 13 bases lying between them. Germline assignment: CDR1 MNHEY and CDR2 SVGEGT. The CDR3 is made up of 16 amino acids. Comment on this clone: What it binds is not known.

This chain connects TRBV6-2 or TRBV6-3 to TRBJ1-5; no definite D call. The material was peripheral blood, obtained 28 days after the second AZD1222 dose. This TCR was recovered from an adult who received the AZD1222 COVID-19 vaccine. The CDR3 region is CASSYAGGMGNQPQHF. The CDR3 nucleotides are TGTGCCAGCAGTTACGCCGGAGGTATGGGCAATCAGCCCCAGCATTTT.